This entry lists 10 T cell receptor beta chains sequenced from one sample in a study of T-cell reconstitution after alpha-beta-depleted transplantation in children. Unique molecular identifiers were incorporated when the TCRbeta library was constructed. TCRdb reprocessed the PCR reads with MiXCR, giving one entry per CDR3 protein. The top ten hold 3% to 3.5% of the sample, which has about 540,000 distinct CDR3 sequences, about 18% seen once. The sample here was PBMCs from the stem cell graft donor, taken from the stem cell graft. These receptors all come from a human donor who donated a stem cell graft to a child with acute lymphoblastic leukemia.

This clonotype was detected a few times. The gene calls are TRBV11-1 and TRBJ1-6; 8 bases agree with TRBD1. In germline, CDR1 is SGHAT, CDR2 FQDESV (reference sequence). CDR3 length: 20 amino acids. The V and J ends lost 5 bases and 6 bases, in that order; junction bases with no gene match: 21. The chain's CDR3 is CASSGPPGQAADATNSPLHF. In nucleotides, the CDR3 is TGTGCCAGCAGCGGACCGCCGGGACAGGCCGCCGATGCTACTAATTCACCCCTCCACTTT.

This clonotype has more than one count but fewer than ten. The rearrangement joins TRBV5-1 to TRBJ1-2; D uncertain. V shed 0 bases and J shed 4 bases, with 16 bases lying between them. The CDR3 totals 16 residues. Germline-derived CDR1 and CDR2 are SGHRS and YFSETQ. The CDR3 bases are TGCGCCAGCAGCTTGGGGTATGGAACCAATATCTATGGCTACACCTTC. Protein product: CASSLGYGTNIYGYTF.

The chain employs TRBV29-1 and TRBJ1-2; TRBD1 aligns across 8 bases. Germline values: CDR1 SQVTM, CDR2 ANQGSEA. CDR3 length: 13 residues. Unmatched junction bases numbered 11, after V lost 7 bases and J lost 7 bases. CDR3 DNA: TGCAGCGGGCAGGGGGCGCAGATTAGTGGCTACACCTTC. This gives the protein CSGQGAQISGYTF.

The chain links TRBV29-1 to TRBJ2-2, with a weak D call TRBD1 (5 bases). This CDR3 spans 12 amino acids. V was clipped by 5 bases and J by 5 bases, with 9 bases between them. Germline V lookup: CDR1 SQVTM, CDR2 ANQGSEA. For the CDR3, the DNA is TGCAGCGTTTACAGGTCTACCGGGGAGCTGTTTTTT. Amino acid sequence: CSVYRSTGELFF.

This clonotype has only a few counts. The gene calls are TRBV12-3 or TRBV12-4 and TRBJ2-7; 7 bases align to TRBD2. This CDR3 comprises 13 residues. V trimming: 5 bases; J trimming: 2 bases; junction bases outside the gene matches: 3. The CDR3 region is CASSKAGPYEQYF. CDR3 DNA: TGTGCCAGCAGTAAAGCGGGACCCTACGAGCAGTACTTC.

This clonotype was observed a few times. The chain links TRBV24-1 to TRBJ2-1; 9 bases align to TRBD1. Trimming removed 3 bases from V and 5 bases from J; junction bases left unmatched: 7. Looked up from germline, CDR1 is KGHDR and CDR2 is SFDVKD. The CDR3 loop spans 16 amino acids. DNA for the CDR3: TGTGCCACCAGTGATCCAGGACAGGGGATGGACAATGAGCAGTTCTTC. It translates to CATSDPGQGMDNEQFF.

This rearrangement joins TRBV7-3 to TRBJ2-7; 11 bases fit TRBD2. This CDR3 region has 15 residues. Looked up from germline, CDR1 is SGHTA and CDR2 is FQGTGA. Trimming at V came to 5 bases and at J to 5 bases, leaving 8 bases not matched to a gene. CDR3 loop: CASSQSLAGGDEQYF. As DNA, the CDR3 is TGTGCCAGCAGCCAGTCCCTAGCGGGAGGAGACGAGCAGTACTTC.

This chain connects TRBV7-3 to TRBJ1-1; D unresolved. The CDR3 sequence is 12 residues long. CDR1 is SGHTA, CDR2 FQGTGA, per germline. V lost 5 bases and J lost 7, with 11 bases in between. In DNA form, the CDR3 reads TGTGCCAGCAGCGCCTCGGGGAGTGAAGCTTTCTTT. Translation: CASSASGSEAFF.

This clonotype was observed a few times. The chain joins TRBV11-2 to TRBJ2-7; 8 bases are shared with TRBD2. V shed 5 bases, J shed 4 bases, and the junction held 22 bases outside the gene matches. Germline loops: CDR1 SGHAT, CDR2 FQNNGV. The CDR3 extends over 19 amino acids. CDR3 DNA sequence: TGTGCCAGCAGCAACCCCTCCTTGCGGAGCGGGAGTCGCGGTTACGAGCAGTACTTC. Its protein product is CASSNPSLRSGSRGYEQYF.

Only a few counts were recorded for this clonotype. The J gene is TRBJ1-3, the V gene TRBV11-2; D is ambiguous. The germline V gene has CDR1 SGHAT and CDR2 FQNNGV. The V end was cut by 0 bases, the J end by 0 bases, with 15 bases between. CDR3 length: 18 residues. CDR3: CASSLEPGLVPSGNTIYF. The CDR3 DNA follows: TGTGCCAGCAGCTTAGAGCCGGGTTTGGTTCCCTCTGGAAACACCATATATTTT.